This TCR beta chain stems from a study of blood T cell repertoires in COVID-19. Study-wide context: Sites across the United States, Italy and Spain contributed samples from acute and convalescent COVID-19. Nucleic acid was either cDNA or gDNA, and it came from T cells, B-cell-depleted T cells, or PBMCs.

This CDR3 is 17 amino acids long. The ends lost 2 bases at V and 4 bases at J; junction bases unmatched: 11. The germline gives CDR1 KGHDR, CDR2 SFDVKD. Per the original data handling: Amplified reference gene primers provided the basis for estimating nucleated cell counts. Libraries were prepared by immunoSEQ multiplex PCR; TCRdb keeps only in-frame clonotypes and omits some of them. The DNA was the basis for D and trimming; V, J and clone size are from that table. Here the sample spans roughly 150,000 clones, over 65% being singletons. This receptor was identified in a man aged 55 to 70 with acute or convalescent COVID-19. The sequenced sample consisted of peripheral blood. J is TRBJ2-5 and V is TRBV24-1, with 8 bases aligning to TRBD2. CDR3 in amino acids: CATSDSSLVAGLETQYF. CDR3 DNA sequence: TGTGCCACCAGTGATTCCTCGCTGGTAGCGGGGCTAGAGACCCAGTACTTC.